This TCR beta chain was observed in a study of control samples from healthy donors and cancer patients. The CDR3 has 13 amino acids. With V trimmed by 6 bases and J by 2 bases, 3 bases remained unmatched. Assay: immunoSEQ multiplex PCR; the TCRdb copy retains only in-frame clones and omits some. The sample records about 140,000 clones, 91% being singletons. This TCR came from a man younger than 35 in good health. The chain has TRBV12-3 or TRBV12-4 and TRBJ1-2, with TRBD1 matching 7 bases. Material for sequencing was blood. The CDR3 nucleotides read TGTGCCAGCAGGCTGACAGGGAACTATGGCTACACCTTC. Its translation is CASRLTGNYGYTF.